A selection of T cell receptor beta chains follows, all from one sample in a study of shared clonotypes between healthy human individuals. The table came from immunoSEQ multiplex PCR; TCRdb's copy has only in-frame clones and leaves some out. The sample includes approximately 460,000 clones, 75% to 80% of them seen just once. Sequenced input: PBMCs. The receptors were gathered from a middle-aged woman in good health. Some clones in this sample may be carry-over from other donors' samples. The CDR3 runs from the conserved cysteine through the conserved F or W. A D gene is named only where the DNA matches it firmly. Clone size is given for some rows only: seen once, a few or many times, or a class if the clone is expanded.

>TRBJ2-2|NA|TRBV4-3|TRBD2
CASSLKTSGIAGELFF
TGCGCCAGCAGCCTAAAGACTAGCGGGATTGCCGGGGAGCTGTTTTTT
>TRBJ2-1|once|TRBV27|TRBD2
CASSLAGGGNEQFF
TGTGCCAGCAGTTTAGCGGGAGGCGGGAATGAGCAGTTCTTC
>TRBJ1-1|many|TRBV28|NA
CASFASVGGTEAFF
TGTGCCAGCTTTGCGTCGGTGGGGGGTACTGAAGCTTTCTTT
>TRBJ1-4|many|TRBV4-2|TRBD1
CASSQPSQGVANEKLFF
TGTGCCAGCAGCCAACCAAGCCAGGGGGTGGCTAATGAAAAACTGTTTTTT
>TRBJ1-1|NA|TRBV7-7|NA
CASSLGSNTEAFF
TGTGCTAGCAGCTTGGGCAGTAACACTGAAGCTTTCTTT
>TRBJ2-5|NA|TRBV5-6|TRBD1
CASSLLRTGFQETQYF
TGTGCCAGCAGCTTGTTACGGACAGGATTTCAAGAGACCCAGTACTTC
>TRBJ1-1|NA|TRBV2|NA
CASSEQGRTEAFF
TGTGCCAGCAGTGAACAGGGAAGGACTGAAGCTTTCTTT
>TRBJ1-2|few|TRBV11-2|NA
CASSLDDPGLYGYTF
TGTGCCAGCAGCTTAGATGACCCAGGGCTCTATGGCTACACCTTC
>TRBJ1-5|few|TRBV28|TRBD1
CASSSPGQGVNQPQHF
TGTGCCAGCAGTAGTCCGGGACAGGGGGTCAATCAGCCCCAGCATTTT
>TRBJ2-2|few|TRBV19|NA
CASSINTGELFF
TGTGCCAGTAGTATCAACACCGGGGAGCTGTTTTTT
>TRBJ2-7|NA|TRBV5-1|NA
CASSLAGEQYF
TGCGCCAGCAGCTTGGCCGGCGAGCAGTACTTC
>TRBJ2-7|NA|TRBV10-3|TRBD2
CAISATSGGNGEQYF
TGTGCCATCAGTGCGACTAGCGGGGGGAACGGCGAGCAGTACTTC
>TRBJ2-7|NA|TRBV5-1|NA
CASSSLGAASYEQYF
TGCGCCAGCAGTTCTCTAGGGGCGGCCTCCTACGAGCAGTACTTC
>TRBJ2-7|NA|TRBV30|NA
CAWNRVGYEQYF
TGTGCCTGGAATAGGGTTGGCTACGAGCAGTACTTC
>TRBJ2-7|NA|TRBV27|NA
CVVRGRPYEQYF
TGTGTGGTGAGGGGTAGGCCCTACGAGCAGTACTTC
>TRBJ1-3|NA|TRBV18|TRBD1
CASSPDRGSGNTIYF
TGTGCCAGCTCACCCGACAGGGGCTCTGGAAACACCATATATTTT
>TRBJ2-3|NA|TRBV20-1|NA
CSASTDTQYF
TGCAGCGCGAGCACAGATACGCAGTATTTT
>TRBJ2-3|once|TRBV2|NA
CASSLKREDTQYF
TGTGCCAGCAGTCTAAAACGGGAAGATACGCAGTATTTT
>TRBJ2-5|few|TRBV5-5|TRBD2
CASSFSGARVETQYF
TGTGCCAGCAGCTTTAGCGGGGCGAGAGTAGAGACCCAGTACTTC
>TRBJ1-3|NA|TRBV7-8|TRBD1
CASSLSGQGGNTIYF
TGTGCCAGCAGCTTATCGGGACAGGGGGGAAACACCATATATTTT
>TRBJ2-7|NA|TRBV7-2|TRBD2
CASSLRLMAGGPNLYEQYF
TGTGCCAGCAGCTTAAGGCTTATGGCGGGAGGGCCTAACCTCTACGAGCAGTACTTC
>TRBJ2-7|NA|TRBV5-1|NA
CASSPTGQSYEQYF
TGCGCCAGCAGCCCGACAGGACAGTCCTACGAGCAGTACTTC
>TRBJ2-2|NA|TRBV10-3|NA
CAISRELNTGELFF
TGTGCCATTTCCCGGGAGCTCAACACCGGGGAGCTGTTTTTT
>TRBJ2-7|once|TRBV18|TRBD2
CASSPEREALVEQYF
TGTGCCAGCTCACCAGAGCGGGAGGCCCTCGTCGAGCAGTACTTC
>TRBJ2-3|NA|TRBV11-3|TRBD2
CASSFSGGRTDTQYF
TGTGCCAGCAGCTTTAGCGGGGGTCGCACAGATACGCAGTATTTT
>TRBJ1-1|NA|TRBV21-1|NA
CASSGRGTGPNTEAFF
TGTGCCAGCAGCGGACGGGGGACAGGCCCGAACACTGAAGCTTTCTTT
>TRBJ2-7|NA|TRBV5-1|NA
CASSLNSGFLYEQYF
TGCGCCAGCAGCTTGAACTCTGGGTTTTTGTACGAGCAGTACTTC
>TRBJ2-5|few|TRBV29-1|NA
CSVEYRSSKETQYF
TGCAGCGTTGAATACAGATCCTCCAAGGAGACCCAGTACTTC
>TRBJ1-5|NA|TRBV19|NA
CASSNTGREQPQHF
TGTGCCAGTAGCAATACAGGGCGCGAACAGCCCCAGCATTTT
>TRBJ2-1|NA|TRBV10-2|TRBD2
CASGVAGLNEQFF
TGCGCCAGCGGGGTAGCGGGGCTCAATGAGCAGTTCTTC